These 18 T cell receptor beta chains were all obtained from the same sample, sequenced in a study of T-cell memory formation after mild COVID-19. Via MiXCR, TCRdb re-called the 5' RACE reads, giving one row per CDR3 protein. There are about 390,000 distinct CDR3 sequences in the sample; roughly 15% occur only once, and 20% to 25% lies in the top ten. Sequences were obtained from PBMCs or a T cell subset sorted from them (not recorded which). These receptors all stem from a man aged 18 to 30 who had mild COVID-19 (a few samples of this study predate the infection). Cell type and time point are not known.

This clonotype was detected a few times. The chain couples TRBV27 to TRBJ2-1; 9 bases fit TRBD2. Looked up from germline, CDR1 is MNHEY and CDR2 is SMNVEV (reference sequence). V shed 7 bases, J shed 13 bases, and the junction held 11 bases outside the gene matches. The CDR3 length is 13 residues. CDR3 sequence: CASTSSGGGKQFF. CDR3 in DNA: TGTGCCAGCACGAGTAGCGGGGGTGGGAAACAGTTCTTC.

This clonotype was seen more than once but under ten times. The rearrangement uses TRBV28 and TRBJ1-5; weak D call: TRBD1 (5 bases). V lost 4 bases and J lost 4, with 8 bases in between. The CDR3 is 13 amino acids. CDR1 is MDHEN and CDR2 is SYDVKM in the germline V gene. This CDR3 reads CASSSGPNQPQHF. In DNA, the CDR3 is TGTGCCAGCAGTTCGGGACCGAATCAGCCCCAGCATTTT.

This clonotype was seen only a few times. V and J are TRBV7-6 and TRBJ2-7; 7 nucleotides align to TRBD2. The V gene end was trimmed by 2 bases and the J gene end by 1 base; junction bases not matched to a gene: 2. The CDR3 is made up of 14 amino acids. Germline CDR1 is SGHVS and CDR2 is FNYEAQ. The CDR3 loop reads CASSLYGGSYEQYV. In DNA, the CDR3 is TGTGCCAGCAGCTTATACGGGGGGTCCTACGAGCAGTACGTC.

This clonotype has just a few counts. The J gene is TRBJ2-2, the V gene TRBV28; TRBD1 matches at 12 bases. V was clipped by 3 bases and J by 7 bases; unmatched bases: 9. CDR3 size: 17 residues. Germline V gene lookup returns CDR1 MDHEN and CDR2 SYDVKM. The CDR3 nucleotides are TGTGCCAGCAGTTTCCCCCTCGGGACAGGGGGCGTCGGGGAGCTGTTTTTT. Translating it yields CASSFPLGTGGVGELFF.

This clonotype was seen a few times. The genes are TRBV4-2 and TRBJ2-2, with D possibly being TRBD1 (6 bases). Germline-derived CDR1 and CDR2 are LGHNA and YNFKEQ. The CDR3 has 14 amino acids. Between the trimmed V and J ends, which lost 2 bases and 4 bases, there was a span of 8 bases. The CDR3 DNA is TGTGCCAGCAGCCAACCGGACAGCACCGGGGAGCTGTTTTTT. It codes for CASSQPDSTGELFF.

The chain couples TRBV19 to TRBJ2-2; 10 nucleotides line up with TRBD1. Trimming at V came to 9 bases and at J to 5 bases, leaving 15 bases not matched to a gene. The CDR3 extends over 17 amino acids. CDR1 and CDR2 from the germline V gene are LNHDA and SQIVND (reference sequence). CDR3 in amino acids: CASVNIRDRGRTGELFF. Here the CDR3 DNA reads TGTGCCAGCGTAAATATCCGGGACAGGGGACGGACCGGGGAGCTGTTTTTT.

The rearrangement joins TRBV18 to TRBJ1-1, with 9 bases that match TRBD1. The V and J ends lost 3 bases and 1 base, in that order; junction bases with no gene match: 12. The germline gives CDR1 KGHSH, CDR2 LQKENI. The CDR3 has 18 residues. CDR3 sequence (DNA): TGTGCCAGCTCACCGGCGACAATGTTGGGACAGGGGAACACTGAAGCTTTCTTT. This translates into CASSPATMLGQGNTEAFF. The whole variable domain, remainder taken from reference TRBV18 and TRBJ1-1, is NAGVMQNPRHLVRRRGQEARLRCSPMKGHSHVYWYRQLPEEGLKFMVYLQKENIIDESGMPKERFSAEFPKEGPSILRIQQVVRGDSAAYFCASSPATMLGQGNTEAFFGQGTRLTVV.

This clonotype was detected a few times. The chain joins TRBV5-1 to TRBJ1-4, with 7 bases aligning to TRBD1. The germline gives CDR1 SGHRS, CDR2 YFSETQ. This CDR3 has 14 amino acids. Trimming cost V 4 bases and J 8 bases; bases outside gene matches: 8. Here the CDR3 DNA reads TGCGCCAGCAGCGATGACAGGGCGTACGAAAAACTGTTTTTT. Its translation is CASSDDRAYEKLFF.

This clonotype appeared a few times. This rearrangement joins TRBV29-1 to TRBJ1-1; D gene unclear. V dropped 4 bases and J dropped 6 bases, with 9 bases sitting between them. The CDR3 consists of 11 residues. Germline V gives CDR1 SQVTM, CDR2 ANQGSEA. In DNA form, the CDR3 reads TGCAGCGTTGTTGGCAGTGCTGAAGCTTTCTTT. Encoded protein: CSVVGSAEAFF.

A few counts support this clonotype. This chain's CDR3 is CSAQGGGSNNSPLHF. The CDR3 coding sequence is TGCAGTGCCCAGGGGGGGGGCAGTAATAATTCACCCCTCCACTTT. J is TRBJ1-6 and V is TRBV20-1, with 7 bases lining up with TRBD1. From germline, CDR1 is DFQATT and CDR2 SNEGSKA (reference sequence). V shed 6 bases and J 5 bases; nucleotides not matched to a gene: 10. This CDR3 region has 15 residues.

This clonotype was counted at least ten times. The chain joins TRBV29-1 to TRBJ2-1; 11 bases are shared with TRBD2. The junction had 7 bases not matched to a gene; V was cut back by 5 bases and J by 4 bases. The germline V gene encodes CDR1 SQVTM and CDR2 ANQGSEA. This CDR3 spans 15 amino acids. CDR3 loop: CSVSLRLAGYNEQFF. DNA for the CDR3: TGCAGCGTTAGTCTCCGACTAGCGGGGTACAATGAGCAGTTCTTC.

This clonotype has just a few counts. The V call is TRBV28, the J call TRBJ1-5; 9 bases align to TRBD1. This CDR3 region has 16 residues. V lost 4 bases, J lost 4 bases, and 8 bases stayed unmatched. The germline gives CDR1 MDHEN, CDR2 SYDVKM. The CDR3 DNA sequence: TGTGCCAGCAGTTCCTATGGACAGGGGACGAATCAGCCCCAGCATTTT. Encoded protein: CASSSYGQGTNQPQHF. Based on the CDR3 plus reference TRBV28 and TRBJ1-5, the full variable domain is DVKVTQSSRYLVKRTGEKVFLECVQDMDHENMFWYRQDPGLGLRLIYFSYDVKMKEKGDIPEGYSVSREKKERFSLILESASTNQTSMYLCASSSYGQGTNQPQHFGDGTRLSIL.

DNA of the CDR3: TGTGCCAGCAGTGAGAACAGAGCCTACGAGCAGTACTTC. It yields the protein CASSENRAYEQYF. This chain links TRBV6-1 with TRBJ2-7; D gene unclear. Germline V gene sequence: CDR1 MNHNS, CDR2 SASEGT. Trimming removed 3 bases at V and 2 bases at J, with 8 bases between. This CDR3 has 13 amino acids.

The chain couples TRBV5-1 to TRBJ1-1; no reliable D call. Per germline, CDR1 SGHRS and CDR2 YFSETQ. V lost 2 bases and J 1 base, leaving 6 bases between the germline ends. The CDR3 consists of 13 residues. This chain's CDR3 is CASSFWENTEAFF. CDR3 nucleotide sequence: TGCGCCAGCAGCTTTTGGGAGAACACTGAAGCTTTCTTT.

This clonotype has a count of ten or more. The chain has TRBV5-1 and TRBJ2-1; a weak D match, TRBD2 (7 bases). In germline, CDR1 is SGHRS, CDR2 YFSETQ. Trimming shortened V by 1 base and J by 8 bases, and 22 bases separated the two germline ends. This CDR3 region has 17 residues. The CDR3 DNA sequence: TGCGCCAGCAGCTTGTTTCGGTCTGAGGGGGGGTCGGATGAGCAGTTCTTC. It specifies CASSLFRSEGGSDEQFF.

In this sample, this clonotype turned up many times. The chain employs TRBV7-2 and TRBJ2-1; 9 bases align to TRBD2. V gave up 2 bases and J gave up 4 bases; unmatched junction bases: 0. The germline V gene encodes CDR1 SGHTA and CDR2 FQGNSA. The CDR3 is 14 residues long. The CDR3 DNA is TGTGCCAGCAGCTTACTAGCGGGGTACAATGAGCAGTTCTTC. Translated, it gives CASSLLAGYNEQFF. The whole variable domain, filled in from reference TRBV7-2 and TRBJ2-1, reads GAGVSQSPSNKVTEKGKDVELRCDPISGHTALYWYRQSLGQGLEFLIYFQGNSAPDKSGLPSDRFSAERTGGSVSTLTIQRTQQEDSAVYLCASSLLAGYNEQFFGPGTRLTVL.

The chain recombines TRBV11-2 with TRBJ2-4; D remains ambiguous. This CDR3 comprises 16 residues. The V gene's germline CDR1 is SGHAT and CDR2 FQNNGV. The V end lost 0 bases, the J end lost 0 bases, and 9 bases lay between the germline ends. CDR3 nucleotide sequence: TGTGCCAGCAGCTTAGAAAGCCCGACAGCCAAAAACATTCAGTACTTC. It specifies CASSLESPTAKNIQYF.

The chain joins TRBV27 to TRBJ1-6; D not certain. With 7 bases removed from V and 8 bases from J, the gap between germline ends came to 15 bases. The CDR3 spans 14 residues. Germline CDR1 is MNHEY and CDR2 is SMNVEV (reference sequence). CDR3 nucleotide sequence: TGTGCCAGCAAAATGGGAGGATCCTATTCACCCCTCCACTTT. Amino acid sequence: CASKMGGSYSPLHF.